The 27 T cell receptor beta chains given below trace back to one sample, sequenced in a study of blood T cell repertoires in COVID-19. TCRdb's copy holds only in-frame clones and misses some; the assay was immunoSEQ multiplex PCR. The top ten clones hold around 1.5% of a sample with under 250,000 clones, about nine tenths of them seen once. The specimen was peripheral blood. The origin of the receptors is a woman aged 55-70 years who had recovered from COVID-19.

This sequence joins TRBV28 and TRBJ2-7; 10 positions agree with TRBD2. The CDR3 totals 17 residues. With V trimmed by 4 bases and J by 0 bases, 9 bases remained unmatched. CDR1 and CDR2 (germline): MDHEN, SYDVKM. CDR3 in amino acids: CASSYNPSGGSSYEQYF. The CDR3 DNA sequence: TGTGCCAGCAGTTACAATCCTAGCGGGGGAAGCTCCTACGAGCAGTACTTC.

This chain joins TRBV7-9 and TRBJ2-7; 9 bases match TRBD1. Germline loops: CDR1 SEHNR, CDR2 FQNEAQ (reference sequence). Trimming removed 3 bases from V and 5 bases from J; junction bases left unmatched: 5. The CDR3 length is 14 residues. The DNA of the CDR3 is TGTGCCAGCAGCTTTCCGGGACAGGGCCACGAGCAGTACTTC. This encodes CASSFPGQGHEQYF.

The J gene is TRBJ2-3, the V gene TRBV5-1, with 13 bases lining up with TRBD2. With 0 bases clipped from V and 2 bases from J, the junction kept 3 bases outside the gene matches. Germline values: CDR1 SGHRS, CDR2 YFSETQ. This CDR3 is 17 amino acids long. DNA for the CDR3: TGCGCCAGCAGCTTGGGACTAGCGGGGGGAACCACAGATACGCAGTATTTT. This translates into CASSLGLAGGTTDTQYF. Variable domain in full (rest from reference TRBV5-1 and TRBJ2-3): KAGVTQTPRYLIKTRGQQVTLSCSPISGHRSVSWYQQTPGQGLQFLFEYFSETQRNKGNFPGRFSGRQFSNSRSEMNVSTLELGDSALYLCASSLGLAGGTTDTQYFGPGTRLTVL.

The chain couples TRBV10-3 to TRBJ2-7, with TRBD2 matching over 7 bases. Germline V gene data show CDR1 as ENHRY and CDR2 as SYGVKD. The CDR3 loop spans 17 amino acids. V lost 4 bases and J lost 3; bases outside the gene matches: 15. This chain's CDR3 is CAISGRGRVGSGYEQYF. In DNA, the CDR3 is TGTGCCATCAGTGGCCGGGGGAGGGTTGGGTCTGGCTACGAGCAGTACTTC.

The rearrangement joins TRBV16 to TRBJ1-5; 7 bases map to TRBD1. V lost 1 base, J lost 1 base, and 10 bases stayed unmatched. The CDR3 is 18 amino acids. CDR1 and CDR2 from the germline V gene are KGHSY and FQNENV. As DNA, the CDR3 is TGTGCCAGCAGCCAATTCCTAGAGGGGGCCCAAAGCAATCAGCCCCAGCATTTT. Translation gives CASSQFLEGAQSNQPQHF.

The CDR3 nucleotides read TGCGCCAGCAGCCAAGATGAGGGACAGGCATACGGTGGCTACACCTTC. This sequence encodes CASSQDEGQAYGGYTF. The gene calls are TRBV4-3 and TRBJ1-2; 8 bases match TRBD1. Germline loops: CDR1 LGHNA, CDR2 YSLEER. Trimming cost V 0 bases and J 7 bases; bases outside gene matches: 10. CDR3 size: 16 residues.

This clone was seen only a few times. The chain links TRBV9 to TRBJ1-1; tentative D call: TRBD1 (5 bases). The CDR3 covers 18 residues. The ends were cut back, 4 bases at V and 0 bases at J, with 22 bases in the middle. The germline gives CDR1 SGDLS, CDR2 YYNGEE. The CDR3 spells CASSLGWSRQRMNTEAFF. The CDR3 DNA follows: TGTGCCAGCAGCTTGGGGTGGTCTAGACAGCGCATGAACACTGAAGCTTTCTTT.

This chain joins TRBV12-3 or TRBV12-4 and TRBJ2-3; D is undetermined. The V gene lost 5 bases and the J gene lost 6 bases, with 6 bases spanning the gap. The CDR3 is 11 amino acids. CDR3 DNA sequence: TGTGCCAGCAGTCCATTCGATACGCAGTATTTT. Its translation: CASSPFDTQYF.

V and J are TRBV2 and TRBJ1-2; D is unclear. Germline loops: CDR1 SNHLY, CDR2 FYNNEI. CDR3 length: 14 amino acids. V was clipped by 11 bases and J by 5 bases, with 21 bases between them. The CDR3 DNA sequence: TGTGCCGGAGGGAAGGGCGCTTCAGTTTATGGCTACACCTTC. Amino acids: CAGGKGASVYGYTF.

V and J are TRBV27 and TRBJ2-7, with 11 nucleotides matching TRBD2. Germline V gene data show CDR1 as MNHEY and CDR2 as SMNVEV (reference sequence). The CDR3 extends over 14 amino acids. V trimming: 6 bases; J trimming: 3 bases; junction bases outside the gene matches: 4. DNA of the CDR3: TGTGCCAGCAGACATAGCGGGGGGGACTACGAGCAGTACTTC. Its translation is CASRHSGGDYEQYF.

This chain connects TRBV14 to TRBJ1-2, with D hard to call. Trimming pared 1 base from V and 3 bases from J, leaving 9 bases between. The CDR3 sequence is 14 residues long. Looked up from germline, CDR1 is SGHDN and CDR2 is FVKESK. The CDR3 DNA follows: TGTGCCAGCAGCCAAGGAGTTCTGGACTATGGCTACACCTTC. Residues: CASSQGVLDYGYTF.

This clone was observed a single time. This chain links TRBV27 with TRBJ1-6; a weak D match, TRBD1 (5 bases). The CDR3 has 14 residues. The germline CDR1 and CDR2 sequences are MNHEY and SMNVEV (reference sequence). V was pared by 5 bases and J by 10 bases, with 15 bases between. The chain's CDR3 is CASSGIWGESPLHF. The CDR3 coding sequence is TGTGCCAGCAGTGGGATTTGGGGGGAATCACCCCTCCACTTT.

The chain links TRBV19 to TRBJ1-6; D call uncertain. The CDR3 has 12 amino acids. Germline CDR1 LNHDA, CDR2 SQIVND (reference sequence). Trimming shortened V by 5 bases and J by 12 bases, and 11 bases separated the two germline ends. CDR3 loop: CASSDRGRPLHF. In DNA, the CDR3 is TGTGCCAGTAGTGACCGAGGGCGACCCCTCCACTTT.

The count of this clone is one. This sequence joins TRBV19 and TRBJ2-1, with a tentative D call TRBD2 (5 bases). Per the germline V gene, CDR1 is LNHDA and CDR2 is SQIVND (reference sequence). This CDR3 is built from 14 residues. V was trimmed by 7 bases and J by 2 bases, leaving 12 bases between them. CDR3 in DNA: TGTGCCAGTAAGCCGGGATCCACCTACAATGAGCAGTTCTTC. It encodes CASKPGSTYNEQFF.

The genes are TRBV28 and TRBJ1-4; the match to TRBD1 covers 8 bases. In germline, CDR1 is MDHEN, CDR2 SYDVKM. V trimming: 5 bases; J trimming: 4 bases; junction bases outside the gene matches: 9. The CDR3 extends over 16 amino acids. CDR3 in amino acids: CASSPPRTGFNEKLFF. For the CDR3, the DNA is TGTGCCAGCAGTCCACCTAGGACAGGGTTTAATGAAAAACTGTTTTTT.

This clone has only one observation. The rearrangement links TRBV4-1 to TRBJ2-3; D uncertain. The CDR3 covers 14 residues. Germline V gene lookup returns CDR1 MGHRA and CDR2 YSYEKL. V lost 1 base and J 3 bases, leaving 8 bases between the germline ends. This CDR3 is CASSQAPVTDTQYF. CDR3 bases: TGCGCCAGCAGCCAAGCCCCAGTGACAGATACGCAGTATTTT.

This chain links TRBV28 with TRBJ2-1; TRBD2 aligns across 8 bases. This CDR3 is built from 14 residues. J lost 9 bases, V lost 3 bases, and 7 bases had no gene match. Germline CDR1 MDHEN, CDR2 SYDVKM. In DNA, the CDR3 is TGTGCCAGCAGTTTGGCGGGGGGTTTCGGTGAGCAGTTCTTC. Residues: CASSLAGGFGEQFF.

This rearrangement joins TRBV29-1 to TRBJ1-1, with 10 positions matching TRBD1. The V gene end was trimmed by 5 bases and the J gene end by 11 bases; junction bases not matched to a gene: 8. CDR3 size: 12 residues. CDR1 is SQVTM, CDR2 ANQGSEA, per germline. CDR3 region: CSVTGTGVLAFF. CDR3 nucleotides: TGCAGCGTTACCGGGACAGGGGTTCTTGCTTTCTTT.

The chain combines TRBV6-6 with TRBJ2-2; perhaps TRBD2 as D (6 bases). CDR3 size: 16 residues. Trimming left V 7 bases short and J 5 bases short, with 20 bases between. The germline V gene encodes CDR1 MNHNY and CDR2 SVGAGI (reference sequence). The CDR3: CASIPAGTLFTGELFF. DNA for the CDR3: TGTGCCAGCATCCCCGCCGGGACTCTCTTTACCGGGGAGCTGTTTTTT.

A single count supports this clone. This chain uses TRBV28 with TRBJ1-4; tentative D call: TRBD1 (6 bases). CDR1 is MDHEN and CDR2 is SYDVKM in the germline V gene. V was shortened by 10 bases and J by 4 bases, with 13 bases between the two germline ends. The CDR3 loop spans 13 amino acids. CDR3 protein: CANQQGNNEKLFF. The CDR3 region has the DNA TGTGCCAACCAACAGGGCAATAATGAAAAACTGTTTTTT.

The J gene is TRBJ1-5, the V gene TRBV4-1; possible D gene TRBD1, 6 bases. Germline lookup yields CDR1 MGHRA and CDR2 YSYEKL. V lost 3 bases and J lost 4, with 7 bases in between. The CDR3 has 13 residues. The CDR3 DNA follows: TGCGCCAGCAGCCAGGACAGAAATCAGCCCCAGCATTTT. Translated, it gives CASSQDRNQPQHF.

This clone was seen only once. The chain recombines TRBV5-6 with TRBJ1-1; no definite D call. Trimming took 0 bases from V and 5 from J, leaving 8 bases between them. Per germline, CDR1 SGHDT and CDR2 YYEEEE. This CDR3 contains 13 residues. The CDR3 DNA sequence: TGTGCCAGCAGCTTGGCCGAGGTGACTGAAGCTTTCTTT. This encodes CASSLAEVTEAFF.

V gene TRBV14 combines with J gene TRBJ1-2; D call uncertain. Germline V gene sequence: CDR1 SGHDN, CDR2 FVKESK. V was clipped by 0 bases and J by 4 bases, with 12 bases between them. The CDR3 runs to 15 residues. CDR3 region: CASSQDYDTRYGYTF. CDR3 DNA: TGTGCCAGCAGCCAAGATTACGACACCCGCTATGGCTACACCTTC.

This rearrangement joins TRBV6-5 to TRBJ2-7; 9 bases map to TRBD2. Trimming took 8 bases from V and 2 from J; bases not matched to a gene: 4. CDR3 length equals 13 residues. Germline assignment: CDR1 MNHEY and CDR2 SVGAGI. As DNA, the CDR3 is TGTGCCAGCGGGACTAGCAGCACCTACGAGCAGTACTTC. Its protein is CASGTSSTYEQYF.

The rearrangement uses TRBV6-5 and TRBJ2-7; D is uncertain. The CDR3 is 15 residues long. In germline, CDR1 is MNHEY, CDR2 SVGAGI. The V end was cut by 0 bases, the J end by 8 bases, with 17 bases between. The CDR3 spells CASSYSGQSGYQQYF. The DNA of the CDR3 is TGTGCCAGCAGTTACTCGGGCCAGTCCGGTTACCAGCAGTACTTC.

This sequence joins TRBV7-2 and TRBJ2-1, with 10 bases aligning to TRBD2. The CDR3 runs 14 residues. With 5 bases clipped from V and 5 bases from J, the junction kept 3 bases outside the gene matches. Germline V lookup: CDR1 SGHTA, CDR2 FQGNSA. DNA of the CDR3: TGTGCCAGCAGCCCACTAGCGGGGAACAATGAGCAGTTCTTC. Protein sequence: CASSPLAGNNEQFF.

J is TRBJ2-7 and V is TRBV5-1; TRBD1 aligns across 7 bases. This CDR3 has 13 residues. V gave up 3 bases and J gave up 5 bases; unmatched junction bases: 5. Germline assignment: CDR1 SGHRS and CDR2 YFSETQ. The CDR3 is CASSSDRTHEQYF. DNA of the CDR3: TGCGCCAGCAGCTCGGACAGGACCCACGAGCAGTACTTC.